This T cell receptor beta chain emerged from a study of beta chain features in type 1 diabetes. On the study more broadly: Sorted cells, 90 million to 130 million in number, were examined across all samples.

Study-wide findings and caveats: In every one of the four CD4+ subsets, TCRB CDR3s were moderately but significantly shorter in Type 1 diabetes patients. A closer apparent resemblance between naive, central memory and Treg TCRB repertoires was seen in patients than in healthy donors.

What was sequenced were expressed TCRB transcripts, since all of the isolated RNA had been reverse transcribed. This table comes from immunoSEQ multiplex PCR, and its TCRdb copy is limited to in-frame clones, with some not included. The sample lists some 350,000 clones; around 10% were seen once. Concerning this clone: Its antigen is currently unknown.

This CDR3 comprises 14 residues. Per the germline V gene, CDR1 is ENHRY and CDR2 is SYGVKD. V lost 10 bases and J lost 0, with 14 bases in between. This clonotype was sampled from a man between 25 and 39 years old with type 1 diabetes. The sequencing input was central memory CD4+ T cells from blood. The chain carries TRBV10-3 and TRBJ2-3; D not certain. The CDR3 DNA reads TGTGCCAGCAGACGTGACTGGAGCACAGATACGCAGTATTTT. Translation: CASRRDWSTDTQYF.